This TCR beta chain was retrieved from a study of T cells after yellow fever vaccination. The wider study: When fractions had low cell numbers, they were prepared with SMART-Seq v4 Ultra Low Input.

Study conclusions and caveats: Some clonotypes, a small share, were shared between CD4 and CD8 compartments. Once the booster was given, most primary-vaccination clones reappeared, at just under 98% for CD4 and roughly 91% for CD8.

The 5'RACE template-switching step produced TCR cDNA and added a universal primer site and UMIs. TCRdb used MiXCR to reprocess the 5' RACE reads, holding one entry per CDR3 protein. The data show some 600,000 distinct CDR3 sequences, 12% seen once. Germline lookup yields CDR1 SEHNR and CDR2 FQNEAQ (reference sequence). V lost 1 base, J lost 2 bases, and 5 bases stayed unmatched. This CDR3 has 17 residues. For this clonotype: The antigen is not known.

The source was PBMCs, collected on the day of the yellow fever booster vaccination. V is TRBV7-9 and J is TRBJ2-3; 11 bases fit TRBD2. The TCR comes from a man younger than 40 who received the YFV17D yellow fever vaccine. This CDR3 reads CASSLGGSGRATDTQYF. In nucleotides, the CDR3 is TGTGCCAGCAGCTTAGGGGGTAGCGGGAGGGCCACAGATACGCAGTATTTT.